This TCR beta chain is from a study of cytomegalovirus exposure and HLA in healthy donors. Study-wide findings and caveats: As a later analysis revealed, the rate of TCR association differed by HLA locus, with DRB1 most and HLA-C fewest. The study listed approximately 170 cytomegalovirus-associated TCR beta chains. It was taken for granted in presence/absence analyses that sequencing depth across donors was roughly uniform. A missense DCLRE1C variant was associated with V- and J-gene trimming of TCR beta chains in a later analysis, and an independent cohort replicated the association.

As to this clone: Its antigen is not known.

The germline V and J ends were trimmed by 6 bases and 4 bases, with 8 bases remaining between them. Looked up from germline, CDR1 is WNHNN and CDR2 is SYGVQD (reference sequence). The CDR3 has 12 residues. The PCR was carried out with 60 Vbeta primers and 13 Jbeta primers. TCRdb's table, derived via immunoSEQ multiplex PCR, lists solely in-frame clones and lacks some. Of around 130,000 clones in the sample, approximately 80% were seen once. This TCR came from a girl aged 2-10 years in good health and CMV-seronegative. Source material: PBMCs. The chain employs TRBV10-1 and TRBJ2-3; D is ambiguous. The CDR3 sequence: CASRDGADTQYF. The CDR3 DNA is TGCGCCAGCAGAGACGGAGCAGATACGCAGTATTTT.